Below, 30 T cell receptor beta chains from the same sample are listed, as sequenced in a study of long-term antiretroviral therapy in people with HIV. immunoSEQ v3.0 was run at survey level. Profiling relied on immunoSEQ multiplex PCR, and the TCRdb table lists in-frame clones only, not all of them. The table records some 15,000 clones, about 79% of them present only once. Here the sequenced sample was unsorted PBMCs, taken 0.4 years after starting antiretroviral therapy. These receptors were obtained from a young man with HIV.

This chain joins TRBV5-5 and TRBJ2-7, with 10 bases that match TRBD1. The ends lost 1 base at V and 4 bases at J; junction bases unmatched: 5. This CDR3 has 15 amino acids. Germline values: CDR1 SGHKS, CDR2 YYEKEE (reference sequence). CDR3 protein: CASSLFLGQGYEQYF. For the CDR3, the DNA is TGTGCCAGCAGCTTGTTTCTGGGACAGGGGTACGAGCAGTACTTC.

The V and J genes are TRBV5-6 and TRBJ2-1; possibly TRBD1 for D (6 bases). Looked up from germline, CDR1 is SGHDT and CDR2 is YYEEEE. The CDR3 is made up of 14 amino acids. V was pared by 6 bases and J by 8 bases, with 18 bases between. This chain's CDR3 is CASTPGQLSDEQFF. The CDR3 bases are TGTGCCAGCACCCCGGGACAATTAAGCGATGAGCAGTTCTTC.

Here the CDR3 DNA reads TGTGCCAGCAGTCCGCTCTGGGTTCCAACTAATGAAAAACTGTTTTTT. This encodes CASSPLWVPTNEKLFF. The J gene is TRBJ1-4, the V gene TRBV28; the D is unclear. CDR1 is MDHEN and CDR2 is SYDVKM in the germline V gene. The CDR3 has 16 residues. The V end lost 5 bases, the J end lost 0 bases, and 13 bases lay between the germline ends. Full variable domain (missing parts from reference TRBV28 and TRBJ1-4): DVKVTQSSRYLVKRTGEKVFLECVQDMDHENMFWYRQDPGLGLRLIYFSYDVKMKEKGDIPEGYSVSREKKERFSLILESASTNQTSMYLCASSPLWVPTNEKLFFGSGTQLSVL.

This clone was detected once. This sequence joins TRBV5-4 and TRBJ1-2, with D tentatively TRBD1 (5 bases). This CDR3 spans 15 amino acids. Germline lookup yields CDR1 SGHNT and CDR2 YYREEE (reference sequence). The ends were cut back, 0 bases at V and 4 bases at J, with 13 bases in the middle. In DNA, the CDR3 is TGTGCCAGCAGCTTGGGACAGTCGGGGACCTATGGCTACACCTTC. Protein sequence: CASSLGQSGTYGYTF.

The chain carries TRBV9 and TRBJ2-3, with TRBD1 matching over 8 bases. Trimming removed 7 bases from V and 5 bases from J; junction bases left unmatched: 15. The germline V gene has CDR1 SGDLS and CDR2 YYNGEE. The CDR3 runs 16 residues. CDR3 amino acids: CASSGMAGGYGDTQYF. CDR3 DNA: TGTGCCAGCTCAGGTATGGCAGGGGGCTACGGAGATACGCAGTATTTT.

The CDR3 nucleotides read TGTGCCAGTAGTATAACCATCTCGCAGCCCCAGCATTTT. As protein: CASSITISQPQHF. The chain uses TRBV19 and TRBJ1-5, with D unclear. The V gene lost 2 bases and the J gene lost 7 bases, with 9 bases spanning the gap. This CDR3 comprises 13 residues. Germline CDR1 and CDR2: LNHDA and SQIVND (reference sequence).

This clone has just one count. As DNA, the CDR3 is TGTGCCAGCAGTACGTGGACAGGGCGAGAGACCCAGTACTTC. Its protein product is CASSTWTGRETQYF. This chain connects TRBV28 to TRBJ2-5; 8 nucleotides agree with TRBD1. CDR3 length equals 14 residues. The germline gives CDR1 MDHEN, CDR2 SYDVKM. The trim removed 5 bases at V and 4 bases at J, leaving 6 bases unmatched.

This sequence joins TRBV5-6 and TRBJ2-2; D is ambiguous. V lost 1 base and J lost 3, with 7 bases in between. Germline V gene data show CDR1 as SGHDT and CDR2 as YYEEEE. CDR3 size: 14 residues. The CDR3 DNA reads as TGTGCCAGCAGCTTGAATGCCCACACCGGGGAGCTGTTTTTT. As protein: CASSLNAHTGELFF.

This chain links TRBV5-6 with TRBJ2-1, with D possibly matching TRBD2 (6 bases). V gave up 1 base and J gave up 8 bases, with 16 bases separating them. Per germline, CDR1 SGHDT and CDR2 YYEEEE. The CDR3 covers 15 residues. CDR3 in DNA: TGTGCCAGCAGCTTGTTGGTGGGAGGATCCGATGAGCAGTTCTTC. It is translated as CASSLLVGGSDEQFF.

DNA of the CDR3: TGTGCCAGCAGCTCCCTAGCGGAGAACACCGGGGAGCTGTTTTTT. It specifies CASSSLAENTGELFF. The rearrangement joins TRBV5-6 to TRBJ2-2; 7 nucleotides match TRBD2. The CDR3 has 15 residues. CDR1 is SGHDT and CDR2 is YYEEEE in the germline V gene. The J segment lost 1 base and the V segment lost 3 bases, leaving 3 bases of the junction unmatched.

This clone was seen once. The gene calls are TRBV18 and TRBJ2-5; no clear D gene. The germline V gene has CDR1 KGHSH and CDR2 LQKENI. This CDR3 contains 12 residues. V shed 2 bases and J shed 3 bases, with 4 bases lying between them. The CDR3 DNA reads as TGTGCCAGCTCACCAGGGGAAGAGACCCAGTACTTC. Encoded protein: CASSPGEETQYF.

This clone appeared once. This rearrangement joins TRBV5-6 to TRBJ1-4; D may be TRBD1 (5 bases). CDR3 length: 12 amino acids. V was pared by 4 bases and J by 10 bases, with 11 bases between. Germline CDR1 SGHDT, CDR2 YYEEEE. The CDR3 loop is CASSPRGGKLFF. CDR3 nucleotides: TGTGCCAGCAGCCCTCGGGGGGGAAAACTGTTTTTT.

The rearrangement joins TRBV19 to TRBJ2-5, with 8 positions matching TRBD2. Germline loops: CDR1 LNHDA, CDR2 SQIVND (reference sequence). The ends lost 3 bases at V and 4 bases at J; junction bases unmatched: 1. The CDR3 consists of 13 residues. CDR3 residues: CASSITSGETQYF. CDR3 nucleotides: TGTGCCAGTAGTATTACTAGCGGAGAGACCCAGTACTTC.

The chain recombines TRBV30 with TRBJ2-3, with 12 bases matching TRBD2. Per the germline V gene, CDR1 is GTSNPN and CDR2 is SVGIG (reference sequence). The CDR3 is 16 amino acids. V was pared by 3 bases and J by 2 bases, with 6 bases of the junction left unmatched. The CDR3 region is CAWSQGLAGVTDTQYF. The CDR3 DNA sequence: TGTGCCTGGAGCCAGGGACTAGCGGGCGTCACAGATACGCAGTATTTT. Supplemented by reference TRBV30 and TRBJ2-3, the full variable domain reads SQTIHQWPATLVQPVGSPLSLECTVEGTSNPNLYWYRQAAGRGLQLLFYSVGIGQISSEVPQNLSASRPQDRQFILSSKKLLLSDSGFYLCAWSQGLAGVTDTQYFGPGTRLTVL.

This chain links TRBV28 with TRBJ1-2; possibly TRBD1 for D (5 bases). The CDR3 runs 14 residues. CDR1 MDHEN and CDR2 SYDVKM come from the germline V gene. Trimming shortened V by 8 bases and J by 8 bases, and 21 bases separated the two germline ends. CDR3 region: CASSISGNWVGYTF. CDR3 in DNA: TGTGCCAGCTCAATATCAGGGAATTGGGTAGGCTACACCTTC.

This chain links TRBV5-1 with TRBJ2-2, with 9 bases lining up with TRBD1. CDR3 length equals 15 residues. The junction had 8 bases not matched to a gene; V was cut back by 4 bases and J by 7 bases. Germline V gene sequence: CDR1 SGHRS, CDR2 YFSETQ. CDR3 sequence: CASSVGTGWNGELFF. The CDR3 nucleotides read TGCGCCAGCAGCGTGGGGACAGGGTGGAACGGGGAGCTGTTTTTT. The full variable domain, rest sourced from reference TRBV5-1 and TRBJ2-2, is KAGVTQTPRYLIKTRGQQVTLSCSPISGHRSVSWYQQTPGQGLQFLFEYFSETQRNKGNFPGRFSGRQFSNSRSEMNVSTLELGDSALYLCASSVGTGWNGELFFGEGSRLTVL.

The CDR3 sequence: CASSQEAPSSNTGELFF. The CDR3 region has the DNA TGCGCCAGCAGCCAAGAAGCCCCCAGCTCGAACACCGGGGAGCTGTTTTTT. V and J are TRBV4-1 and TRBJ2-2; the D is unclear. The germline V gene encodes CDR1 MGHRA and CDR2 YSYEKL. The CDR3 has 17 residues. Trimming left V 0 bases short and J 0 bases short, with 11 bases between.

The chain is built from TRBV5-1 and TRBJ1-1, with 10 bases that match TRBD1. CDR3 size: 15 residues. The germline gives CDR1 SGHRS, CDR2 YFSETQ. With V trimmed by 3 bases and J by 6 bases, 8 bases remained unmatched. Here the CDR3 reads CASSSGQGFRSEAFF. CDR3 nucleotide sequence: TGCGCCAGCAGCTCGGGACAGGGGTTTCGGTCTGAAGCTTTCTTT.

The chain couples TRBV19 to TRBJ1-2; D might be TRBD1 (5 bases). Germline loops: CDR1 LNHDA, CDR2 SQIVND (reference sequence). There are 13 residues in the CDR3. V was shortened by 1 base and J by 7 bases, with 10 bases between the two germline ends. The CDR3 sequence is CASSIGPGSGYTF. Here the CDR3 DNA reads TGTGCCAGTAGTATAGGGCCAGGGTCTGGCTACACCTTC.

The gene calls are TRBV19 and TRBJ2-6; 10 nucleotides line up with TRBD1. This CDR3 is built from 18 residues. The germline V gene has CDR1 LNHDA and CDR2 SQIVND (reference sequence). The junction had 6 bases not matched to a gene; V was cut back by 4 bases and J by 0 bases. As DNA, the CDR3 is TGTGCCAGTAGTAGGAGGACAGGGGGGAACTCTGGGGCCAACGTCCTGACTTTC. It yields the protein CASSRRTGGNSGANVLTF.

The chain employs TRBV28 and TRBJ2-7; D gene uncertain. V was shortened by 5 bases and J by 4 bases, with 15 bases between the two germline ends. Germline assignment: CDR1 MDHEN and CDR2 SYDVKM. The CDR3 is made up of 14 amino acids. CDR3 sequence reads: CASSVSGLAYEQYF. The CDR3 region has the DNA TGTGCCAGCAGTGTATCCGGTTTAGCATACGAGCAGTACTTC.

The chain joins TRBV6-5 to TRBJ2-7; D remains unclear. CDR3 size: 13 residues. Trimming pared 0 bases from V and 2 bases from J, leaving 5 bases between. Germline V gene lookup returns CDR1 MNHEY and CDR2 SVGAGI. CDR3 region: CASSYSNTYEQYF. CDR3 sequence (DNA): TGTGCCAGCAGTTACTCTAACACCTACGAGCAGTACTTC.

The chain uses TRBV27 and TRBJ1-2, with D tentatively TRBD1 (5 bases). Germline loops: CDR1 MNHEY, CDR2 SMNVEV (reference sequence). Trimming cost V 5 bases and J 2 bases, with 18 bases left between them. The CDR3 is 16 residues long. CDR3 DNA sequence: TGTGCCAGCAGTCCGAAGTCGGCAGGGTGGAACTATGGCTACACCTTC. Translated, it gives CASSPKSAGWNYGYTF.

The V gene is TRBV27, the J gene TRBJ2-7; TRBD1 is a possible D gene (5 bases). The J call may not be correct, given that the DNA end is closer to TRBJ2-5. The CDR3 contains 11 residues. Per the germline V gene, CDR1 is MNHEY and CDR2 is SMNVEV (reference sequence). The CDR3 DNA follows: TGTGCCAGCAGTTTAAGGGGGACCCAGTACTTC. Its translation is CASSLRGTQYF.

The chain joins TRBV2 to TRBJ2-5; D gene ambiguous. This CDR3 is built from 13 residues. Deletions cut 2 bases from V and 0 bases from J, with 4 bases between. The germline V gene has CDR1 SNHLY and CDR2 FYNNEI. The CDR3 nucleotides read TGTGCCAGCAGTGAACGGAACCAAGAGACCCAGTACTTC. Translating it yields CASSERNQETQYF.

CDR3 nucleotide sequence: TGTGCCAGCACCTTGGGGTACCCTCAGCCCCAGCATTTT. Residues: CASTLGYPQPQHF. The genes are TRBV28 and TRBJ1-5; no reliable D call. CDR1 is MDHEN, CDR2 SYDVKM, per germline. CDR3 size: 13 residues. The V and J ends lost 7 bases and 6 bases respectively, with 13 bases between them.

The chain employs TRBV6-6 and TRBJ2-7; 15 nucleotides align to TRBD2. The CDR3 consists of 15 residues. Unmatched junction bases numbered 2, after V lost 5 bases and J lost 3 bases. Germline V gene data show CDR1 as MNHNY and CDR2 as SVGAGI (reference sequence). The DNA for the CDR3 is TGTGCCAGCAGTCCGGGACTAGCGGGAGGCTACGAGCAGTACTTC. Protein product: CASSPGLAGGYEQYF.

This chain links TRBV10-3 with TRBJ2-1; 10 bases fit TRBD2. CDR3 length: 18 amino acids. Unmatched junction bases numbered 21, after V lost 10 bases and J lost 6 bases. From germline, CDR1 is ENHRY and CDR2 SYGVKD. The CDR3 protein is CATRQREGLLPLANEQFF. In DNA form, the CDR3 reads TGTGCCACGAGACAGCGGGAGGGCCTTTTACCATTAGCCAATGAGCAGTTCTTC.

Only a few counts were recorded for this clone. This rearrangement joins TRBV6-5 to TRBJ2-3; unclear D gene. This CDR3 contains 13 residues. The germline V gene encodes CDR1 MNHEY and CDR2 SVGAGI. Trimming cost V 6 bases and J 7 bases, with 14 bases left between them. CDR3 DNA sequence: TGTGCCAGCAGGTCAACGGGCGGTAATACGCAGTATTTT. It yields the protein CASRSTGGNTQYF.

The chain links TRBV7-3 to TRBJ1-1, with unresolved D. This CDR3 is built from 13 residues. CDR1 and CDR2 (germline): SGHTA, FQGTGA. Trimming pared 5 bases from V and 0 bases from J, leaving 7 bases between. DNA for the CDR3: TGTGCCAGCAGCGCTCAGGTGAACACTGAAGCTTTCTTT. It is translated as CASSAQVNTEAFF. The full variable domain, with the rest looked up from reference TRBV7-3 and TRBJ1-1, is GAGVSQTPSNKVTEKGKYVELRCDPISGHTALYWYRQSLGQGPEFLIYFQGTGAADDSGLPNDRFFAVRPEGSVSTLKIQRTERGDSAVYLCASSAQVNTEAFFGQGTRLTVV.